One and the same sample provided the 12 T cell receptor beta chains below, sequenced in a study of T cell responses to AZD1222 COVID-19 vaccine. This table comes from immunoSEQ multiplex PCR, and its TCRdb copy is limited to in-frame clones, with some not included. The sample shows roughly 130,000 clones, 70% to 90% of them seen only once. The sample here was peripheral blood, taken on day 0 of AZD1222 vaccination. Receptors were obtained from an adult in good health.

V usage is TRBV27 and J usage is TRBJ1-2, with 10 bases fitting TRBD1. The CDR3 consists of 16 residues. V lost 2 bases and J lost 2; bases outside the gene matches: 5. CDR1 and CDR2 from the germline V gene are MNHEY and SMNVEV (reference sequence). The CDR3 nucleotides read TGTGCCAGCAGTTTAAAGGGGACAGGGGCCAACTATGGCTACACCTTC. It encodes CASSLKGTGANYGYTF.

V and J are TRBV19 and TRBJ2-7; D remains ambiguous. This CDR3 spans 14 amino acids. V lost 3 bases and J lost 4, with 13 bases in between. Germline CDR1 and CDR2: LNHDA and SQIVND (reference sequence). CDR3 protein: CASSMASAEYEQYF. CDR3 nucleotide sequence: TGTGCCAGTAGTATGGCCAGTGCGGAGTACGAGCAGTACTTC. The full variable domain, rest sourced from reference TRBV19 and TRBJ2-7, is DGGITQSPKYLFRKEGQNVTLSCEQNLNHDAMYWYRQDPGQGLRLIYYSQIVNDFQKGDIAEGYSVSREKKESFPLTVTSAQKNPTAFYLCASSMASAEYEQYFGPGTRLTVT.

The V and J genes are TRBV6-5 and TRBJ1-4; D may be TRBD1 (6 bases). The CDR3 runs 16 residues. The V end was cut by 0 bases, the J end by 8 bases, with 16 bases between. Looked up from germline, CDR1 is MNHEY and CDR2 is SVGAGI. The CDR3 DNA is TGTGCCAGCAGTTACTCGGGACAATGGGCTCGGGAAAAACTGTTTTTT. Translated: CASSYSGQWAREKLFF.

The chain employs TRBV3-1 (or the pseudogene TRBV3-2) and TRBJ1-5; tentatively, D is TRBD1 (5 bases). V was pared by 5 bases and J by 2 bases, with 13 bases between. CDR3 length equals 15 residues. Germline V gene data show CDR1 as LGHDT and CDR2 as YNNKEL (reference sequence). CDR3 region: CASSRGGMGNQPQHF. The CDR3 coding sequence is TGTGCCAGCAGCAGGGGAGGGATGGGCAATCAGCCCCAGCATTTT.

The genes are TRBV2 and TRBJ2-5, with D perhaps TRBD1 (6 bases). Germline CDR1 SNHLY, CDR2 FYNNEI. Trimming removed 2 bases at V and 0 bases at J, with 10 bases between. The CDR3 is made up of 15 amino acids. For the CDR3, the DNA is TGTGCCAGCAGTGAAAACAGGGCCTACCAAGAGACCCAGTACTTC. It specifies CASSENRAYQETQYF.

The chain is built from TRBV11-2 and TRBJ2-2; the match to TRBD2 covers 9 bases. The germline CDR1 and CDR2 sequences are SGHAT and FQNNGV. After removal of 1 base from V and 4 bases from J, the junction contained 7 bases not matched to a gene. The CDR3 is made up of 17 amino acids. The CDR3 DNA is TGTGCCAGCAGCTTAGCCATCAGCGGGGGGCCCACCGGGGAGCTGTTTTTT. It yields the protein CASSLAISGGPTGELFF. The complete variable domain, with remaining parts taken from reference TRBV11-2 and TRBJ2-2, reads EAGVAQSPRYKIIEKRQSVAFWCNPISGHATLYWYQQILGQGPKLLIQFQNNGVVDDSQLPKDRFSAERLKGVDSTLKIQPAKLEDSAVYLCASSLAISGGPTGELFFGEGSRLTVL.

CDR3 region: CASSPPTGGRNGYTF. CDR3 DNA: TGCGCCAGCAGCCCGCCGACAGGAGGTCGGAATGGCTACACCTTC. The genes are TRBV5-1 and TRBJ1-2; TRBD1 is a possible D gene (6 bases). The CDR3 is made up of 15 amino acids. Germline assignment: CDR1 SGHRS and CDR2 YFSETQ. Trimming left V 4 bases short and J 6 bases short, with 19 bases between.

This clone came up once. J is TRBJ2-3 and V is TRBV5-1; 16 bases align to TRBD2. This CDR3 spans 16 amino acids. Germline V gives CDR1 SGHRS, CDR2 YFSETQ. Unmatched junction bases numbered 6, after V lost 4 bases and J lost 7 bases. The CDR3 protein is CASSKGLAGGEHTQYF. In DNA form, the CDR3 reads TGCGCCAGCAGCAAGGGACTAGCGGGAGGGGAGCATACGCAGTATTTT. The whole variable domain, remainder taken from reference TRBV5-1 and TRBJ2-3, is KAGVTQTPRYLIKTRGQQVTLSCSPISGHRSVSWYQQTPGQGLQFLFEYFSETQRNKGNFPGRFSGRQFSNSRSEMNVSTLELGDSALYLCASSKGLAGGEHTQYFGPGTRLTVL.

The CDR3 reads CASKGHLNTEAFF. The CDR3 coding sequence is TGTGCCAGCAAGGGGCATTTGAACACTGAAGCTTTCTTT. The chain recombines TRBV6-5 with TRBJ1-1; D possibly corresponds to TRBD1 (5 bases). In germline, CDR1 is MNHEY, CDR2 SVGAGI. The length of the CDR3 is 13 residues. The germline V and J ends were trimmed by 7 bases and 0 bases, with 9 bases remaining between them.

V is TRBV9 and J is TRBJ1-1; D not resolved. Germline loops: CDR1 SGDLS, CDR2 YYNGEE. Trimming left V 5 bases short and J 6 bases short, with 11 bases between. The CDR3 contains 12 residues. The CDR3 DNA reads as TGTGCCAGCAGGGGGAATAATCCTGAAGCTTTCTTT. As protein: CASRGNNPEAFF.

This chain links TRBV24-1 with TRBJ1-2, with D unclear. The V end lost 6 bases, the J end lost 4 bases, and 5 bases lay between the germline ends. The CDR3 consists of 11 residues. Germline V gene sequence: CDR1 KGHDR, CDR2 SFDVKD. The CDR3 sequence is CATSTSYGYTF. The CDR3 coding sequence is TGTGCCACCAGTACTAGCTATGGCTACACCTTC.

The chain links TRBV19 to TRBJ2-4; 8 nucleotides line up with TRBD1. The CDR3 has 14 residues. V shed 6 bases and J 9 bases; nucleotides not matched to a gene: 10. Germline CDR1 is LNHDA and CDR2 is SQIVND (reference sequence). The CDR3 spells CASRNIGQGGIQYF. The CDR3 DNA reads TGTGCCAGTAGAAATATCGGACAGGGAGGCATTCAGTACTTC.